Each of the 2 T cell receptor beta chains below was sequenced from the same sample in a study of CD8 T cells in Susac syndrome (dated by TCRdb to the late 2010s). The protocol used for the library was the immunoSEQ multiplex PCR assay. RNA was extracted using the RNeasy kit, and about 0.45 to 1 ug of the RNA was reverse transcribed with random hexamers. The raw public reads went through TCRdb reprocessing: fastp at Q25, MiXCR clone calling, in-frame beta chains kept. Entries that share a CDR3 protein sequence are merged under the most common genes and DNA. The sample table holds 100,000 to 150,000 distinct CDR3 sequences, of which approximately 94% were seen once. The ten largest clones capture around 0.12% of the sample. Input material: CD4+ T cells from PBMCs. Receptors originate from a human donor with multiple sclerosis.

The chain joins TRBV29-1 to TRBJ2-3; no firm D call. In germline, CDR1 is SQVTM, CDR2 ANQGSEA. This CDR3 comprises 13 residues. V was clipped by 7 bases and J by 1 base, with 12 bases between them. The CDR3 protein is CSARSGGTDTQYF. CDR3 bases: TGCAGCGCCCGATCAGGAGGCACAGATACGCAGTATTTT.

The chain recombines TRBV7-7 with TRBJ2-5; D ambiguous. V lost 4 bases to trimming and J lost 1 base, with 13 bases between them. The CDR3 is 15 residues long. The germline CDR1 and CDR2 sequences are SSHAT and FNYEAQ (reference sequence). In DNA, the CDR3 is TGTGCCAGCAGCTCAGGAGTGGGCGGCCAAGAGACCCAGTACTTC. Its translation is CASSSGVGGQETQYF. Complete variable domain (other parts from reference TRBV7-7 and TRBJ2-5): GAGVSQSPRYKVTKRGQDVTLRCDPISSHATLYWYQQALGQGPEFLTYFNYEAQPDKSGLPSDRFSAERPEGSISTLTIQRTEQRDSAMYRCASSSGVGGQETQYFGPGTRLLVL.